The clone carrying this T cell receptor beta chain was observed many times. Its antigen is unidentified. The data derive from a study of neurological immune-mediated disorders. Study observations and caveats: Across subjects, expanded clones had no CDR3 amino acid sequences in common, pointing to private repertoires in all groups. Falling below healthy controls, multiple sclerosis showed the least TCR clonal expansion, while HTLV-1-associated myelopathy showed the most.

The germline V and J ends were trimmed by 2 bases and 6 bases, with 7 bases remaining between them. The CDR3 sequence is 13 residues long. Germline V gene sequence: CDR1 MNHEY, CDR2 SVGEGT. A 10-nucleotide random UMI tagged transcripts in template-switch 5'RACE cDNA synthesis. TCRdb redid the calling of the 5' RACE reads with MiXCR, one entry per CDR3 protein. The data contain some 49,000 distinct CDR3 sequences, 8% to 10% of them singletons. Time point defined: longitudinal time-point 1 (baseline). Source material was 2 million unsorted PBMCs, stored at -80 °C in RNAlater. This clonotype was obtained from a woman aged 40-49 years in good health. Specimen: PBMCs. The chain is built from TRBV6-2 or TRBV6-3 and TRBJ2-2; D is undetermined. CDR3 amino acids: CASSYRASGELFF. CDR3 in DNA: TGTGCCAGCAGTTACCGCGCTTCCGGGGAGCTGTTTTTT.